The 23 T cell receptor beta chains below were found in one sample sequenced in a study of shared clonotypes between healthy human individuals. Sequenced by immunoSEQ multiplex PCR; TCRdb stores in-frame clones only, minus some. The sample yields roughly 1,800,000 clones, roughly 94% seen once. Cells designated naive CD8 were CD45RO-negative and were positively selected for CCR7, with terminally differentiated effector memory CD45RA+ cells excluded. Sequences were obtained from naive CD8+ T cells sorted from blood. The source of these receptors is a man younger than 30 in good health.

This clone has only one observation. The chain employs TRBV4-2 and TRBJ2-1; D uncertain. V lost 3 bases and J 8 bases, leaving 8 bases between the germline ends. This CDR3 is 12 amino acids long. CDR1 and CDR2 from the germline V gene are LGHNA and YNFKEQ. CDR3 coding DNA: TGTGCCAGCAGCCATATTGGCGATGAGCAGTTCTTC. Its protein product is CASSHIGDEQFF.

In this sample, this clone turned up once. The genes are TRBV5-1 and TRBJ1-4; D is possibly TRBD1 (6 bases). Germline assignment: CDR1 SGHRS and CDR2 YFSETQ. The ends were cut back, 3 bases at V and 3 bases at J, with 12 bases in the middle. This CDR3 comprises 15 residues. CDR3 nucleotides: TGCGCCAGCAGCTCTAGGGACACAGCTAATGAAAAACTGTTTTTT. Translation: CASSSRDTANEKLFF.

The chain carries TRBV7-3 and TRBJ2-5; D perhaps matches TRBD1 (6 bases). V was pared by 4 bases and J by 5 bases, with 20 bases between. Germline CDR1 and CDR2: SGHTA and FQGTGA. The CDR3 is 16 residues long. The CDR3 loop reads CASSSPGTLEGETQYF. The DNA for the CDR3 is TGTGCCAGCAGCTCACCCGGGACACTCGAAGGGGAGACCCAGTACTTC.

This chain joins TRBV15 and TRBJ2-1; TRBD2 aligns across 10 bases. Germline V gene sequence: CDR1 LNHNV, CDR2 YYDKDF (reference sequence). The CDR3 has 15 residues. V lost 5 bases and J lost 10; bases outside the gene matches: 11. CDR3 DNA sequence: TGTGCCACCAGCGATACTAGCGGGGCTACGGGCGAGCAGTTCTTC. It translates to CATSDTSGATGEQFF.

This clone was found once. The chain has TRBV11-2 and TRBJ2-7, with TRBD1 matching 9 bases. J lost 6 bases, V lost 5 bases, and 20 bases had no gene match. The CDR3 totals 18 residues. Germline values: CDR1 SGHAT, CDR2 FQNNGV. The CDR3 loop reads CASSLLRDRAGRGSEQYF. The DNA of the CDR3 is TGTGCCAGCAGCCTCCTGAGGGACAGGGCCGGGCGAGGGTCCGAGCAGTACTTC.

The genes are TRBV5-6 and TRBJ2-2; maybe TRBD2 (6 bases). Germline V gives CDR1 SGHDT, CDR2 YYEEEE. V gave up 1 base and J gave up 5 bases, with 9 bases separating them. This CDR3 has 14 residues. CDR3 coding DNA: TGTGCCAGCAGCTTGATCCGGGGGACCGGGGAGCTGTTTTTT. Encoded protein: CASSLIRGTGELFF. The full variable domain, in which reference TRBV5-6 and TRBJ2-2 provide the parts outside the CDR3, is DAGVTQSPTHLIKTRGQQVTLRCSPKSGHDTVSWYQQALGQGPQFIFQYYEEEERQRGNFPDRFSGHQFPNYSSELNVNALLLGDSALYLCASSLIRGTGELFFGEGSRLTVL.

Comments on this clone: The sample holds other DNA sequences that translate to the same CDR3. CDR3 residues: CASSYSWDSNEQFF. CDR3 bases: TGTGCCAGCAGTTACTCGTGGGACAGCAATGAGCAGTTCTTC. V usage is TRBV6-5 and J usage is TRBJ2-1, with 7 positions matching TRBD1. The trim removed 0 bases at V and 6 bases at J, leaving 2 bases unmatched. Germline CDR1 reads MNHEY; CDR2 reads SVGAGI. The CDR3 covers 14 residues.

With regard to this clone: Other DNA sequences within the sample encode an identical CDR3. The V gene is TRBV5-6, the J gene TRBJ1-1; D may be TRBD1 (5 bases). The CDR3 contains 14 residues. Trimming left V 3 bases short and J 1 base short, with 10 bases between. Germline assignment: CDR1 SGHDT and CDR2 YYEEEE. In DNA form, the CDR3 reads TGTGCCAGCAGCTGGGGGACGGGGAACACTGAAGCTTTCTTT. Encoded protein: CASSWGTGNTEAFF.

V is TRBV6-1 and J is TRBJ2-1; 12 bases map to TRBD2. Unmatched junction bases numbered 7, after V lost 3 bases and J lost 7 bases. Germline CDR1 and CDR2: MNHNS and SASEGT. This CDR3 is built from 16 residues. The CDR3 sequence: CASSDLAGGPVNEQFF. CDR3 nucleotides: TGTGCCAGCAGTGACCTAGCGGGGGGGCCAGTTAATGAGCAGTTCTTC.

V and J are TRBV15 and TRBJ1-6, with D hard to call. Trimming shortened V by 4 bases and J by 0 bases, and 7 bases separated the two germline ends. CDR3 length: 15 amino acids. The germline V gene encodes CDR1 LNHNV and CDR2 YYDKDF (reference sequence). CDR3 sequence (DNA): TGTGCCACCAGCACGGATCGCTCCTATAATTCACCCCTCCACTTT. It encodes CATSTDRSYNSPLHF.

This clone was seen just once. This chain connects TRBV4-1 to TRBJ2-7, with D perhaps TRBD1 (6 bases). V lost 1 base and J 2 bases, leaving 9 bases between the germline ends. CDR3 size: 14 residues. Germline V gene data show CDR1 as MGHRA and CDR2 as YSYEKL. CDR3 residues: CASSQGDKTYEQYF. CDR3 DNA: TGCGCCAGCAGCCAAGGGGACAAGACCTACGAGCAGTACTTC.

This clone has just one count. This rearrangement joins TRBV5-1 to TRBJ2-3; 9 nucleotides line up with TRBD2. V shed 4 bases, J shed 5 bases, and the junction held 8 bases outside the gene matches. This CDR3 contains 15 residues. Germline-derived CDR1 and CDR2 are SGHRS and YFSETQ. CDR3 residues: CASSGAGGPQDTQYF. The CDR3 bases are TGCGCCAGCAGCGGGGCGGGAGGGCCCCAAGATACGCAGTATTTT.

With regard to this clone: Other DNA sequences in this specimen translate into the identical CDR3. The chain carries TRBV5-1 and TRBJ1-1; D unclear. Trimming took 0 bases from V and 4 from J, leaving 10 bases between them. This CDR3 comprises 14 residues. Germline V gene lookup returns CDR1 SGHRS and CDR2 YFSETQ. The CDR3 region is CASSLAPGFTEAFF. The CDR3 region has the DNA TGCGCCAGCAGCTTGGCACCTGGTTTCACTGAAGCTTTCTTT.

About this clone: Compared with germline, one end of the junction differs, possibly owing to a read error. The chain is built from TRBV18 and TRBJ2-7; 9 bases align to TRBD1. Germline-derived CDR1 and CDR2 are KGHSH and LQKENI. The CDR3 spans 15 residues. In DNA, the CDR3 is TGTGCCAGCTCTCCACCACAGGGGGCCCCCTACGAGCAGTACTTC. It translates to CASSPPQGAPYEQYF.

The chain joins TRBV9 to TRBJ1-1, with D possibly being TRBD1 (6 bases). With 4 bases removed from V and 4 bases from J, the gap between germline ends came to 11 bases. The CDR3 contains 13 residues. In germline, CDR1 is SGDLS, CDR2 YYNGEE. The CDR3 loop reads CASSSWGATEAFF. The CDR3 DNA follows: TGTGCCAGCAGCTCGTGGGGGGCCACTGAAGCTTTCTTT.

CDR3 in DNA: TGTGCCAGCAGCATCGGCTCCTACGAGCAGTACTTC. As protein: CASSIGSYEQYF. The gene calls are TRBV6-6 and TRBJ2-7; D is uncertain. Germline lookup yields CDR1 MNHNY and CDR2 SVGAGI (reference sequence). With 6 bases removed from V and 0 bases from J, the gap between germline ends came to 6 bases. The CDR3 runs to 12 residues.

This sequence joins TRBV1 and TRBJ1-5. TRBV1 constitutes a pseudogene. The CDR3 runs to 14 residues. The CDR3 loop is CTSSQGNSNQPQHF. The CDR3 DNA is TGCACCAGCAGCCAAGGGAATAGCAATCAGCCCCAGCATTTT.

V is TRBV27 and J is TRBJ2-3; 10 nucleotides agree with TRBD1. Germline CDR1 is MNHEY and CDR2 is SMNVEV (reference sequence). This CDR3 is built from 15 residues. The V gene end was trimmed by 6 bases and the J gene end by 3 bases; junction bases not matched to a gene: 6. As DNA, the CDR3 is TGTGCCAGCAGGTGGAGGACAGGGGGTACAGATACGCAGTATTTT. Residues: CASRWRTGGTDTQYF.

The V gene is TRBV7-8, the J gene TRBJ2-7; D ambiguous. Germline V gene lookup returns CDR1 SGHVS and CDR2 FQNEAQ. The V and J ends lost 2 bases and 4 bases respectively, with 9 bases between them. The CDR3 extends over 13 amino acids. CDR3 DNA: TGTGCCAGCAGCTTACCTTCAACGTACGAGCAGTACTTC. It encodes CASSLPSTYEQYF.

The CDR3 here is CASSQDREESYEQYF. The DNA of the CDR3 is TGTGCCAGCAGCCAAGATCGTGAGGAATCCTACGAGCAGTACTTC. The chain recombines TRBV14 with TRBJ2-7; no reliable D call. V gave up 0 bases and J gave up 1 base, with 10 bases separating them. The CDR3 sequence is 15 residues long. From germline, CDR1 is SGHDN and CDR2 FVKESK.

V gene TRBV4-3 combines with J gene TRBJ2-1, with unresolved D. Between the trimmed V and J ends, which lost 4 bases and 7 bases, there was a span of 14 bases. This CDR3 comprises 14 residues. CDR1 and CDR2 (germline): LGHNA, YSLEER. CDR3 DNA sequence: TGCGCCAGCAGCCCGATGGCGGTCGGTAATGAGCAGTTCTTC. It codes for CASSPMAVGNEQFF.

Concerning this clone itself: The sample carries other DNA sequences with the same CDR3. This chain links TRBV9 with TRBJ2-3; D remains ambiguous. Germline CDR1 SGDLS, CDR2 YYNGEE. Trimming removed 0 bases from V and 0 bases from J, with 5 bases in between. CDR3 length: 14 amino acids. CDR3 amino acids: CASSVAGSTDTQYF. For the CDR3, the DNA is TGTGCCAGCAGCGTAGCCGGAAGCACAGATACGCAGTATTTT.

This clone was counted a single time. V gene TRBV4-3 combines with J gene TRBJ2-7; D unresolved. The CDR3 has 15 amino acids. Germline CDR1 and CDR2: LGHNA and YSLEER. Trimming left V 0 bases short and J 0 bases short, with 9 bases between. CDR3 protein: CASSQDVGPSYEQYF. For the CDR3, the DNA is TGCGCCAGCAGCCAAGATGTGGGCCCCTCCTACGAGCAGTACTTC.